This entry features one TCR beta chain sequence. An end of the junction does not agree with germline; a read error may underlie this. The CDR3 is made up of 13 amino acids. Germline V lookup: CDR1 SGDLS, CDR2 YYNGEE. This sample was taken from a study of blood T cell repertoires in COVID-19. The overall study: Collection of acute and convalescent COVID-19 samples took place in the United States, Italy and Spain.

Libraries were prepared by immunoSEQ multiplex PCR; TCRdb keeps only in-frame clonotypes and omits some of them. The sample contains a few hundred thousand clones, over 75% of which appear only once. This chain links TRBV9 with TRBJ1-2; possibly TRBD1 for D (5 bases). The sequence was obtained from a man between 18 and 35 years old with active or convalescent COVID-19. Input material: peripheral blood. The CDR3 protein is CASSVTGQGDPSF. The CDR3 DNA reads as TGTGCCAGCAGCGTAACTGGACAAGGGGATCCCTCCTTC. The full variable domain, its missing parts supplied by reference TRBV9 and TRBJ1-2, is DSGVTQTPKHLITATGQRVTLRCSPRSGDLSVYWYQQSLDQGLQFLIQYYNGEERAKGNILERFSAQQFPDLHSELNLSSLELGDSALYFCASSVTGQGDPSFGSGTRLTVV.